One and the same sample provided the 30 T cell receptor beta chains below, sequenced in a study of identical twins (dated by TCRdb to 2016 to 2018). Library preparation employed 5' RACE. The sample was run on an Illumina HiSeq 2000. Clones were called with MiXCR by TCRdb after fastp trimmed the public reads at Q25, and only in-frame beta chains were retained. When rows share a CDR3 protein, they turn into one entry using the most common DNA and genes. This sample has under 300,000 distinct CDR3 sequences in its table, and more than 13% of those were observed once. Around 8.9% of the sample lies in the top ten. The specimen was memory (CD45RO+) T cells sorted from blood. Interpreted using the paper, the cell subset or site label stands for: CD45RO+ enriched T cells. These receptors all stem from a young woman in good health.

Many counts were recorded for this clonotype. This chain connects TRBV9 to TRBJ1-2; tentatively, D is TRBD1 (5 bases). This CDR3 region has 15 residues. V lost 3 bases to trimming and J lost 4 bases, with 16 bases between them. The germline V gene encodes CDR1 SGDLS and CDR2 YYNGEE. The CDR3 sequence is CASSASGGSSYGYTF. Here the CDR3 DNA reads TGTGCCAGCAGCGCGAGTGGGGGGAGTAGCTATGGCTACACCTTC.

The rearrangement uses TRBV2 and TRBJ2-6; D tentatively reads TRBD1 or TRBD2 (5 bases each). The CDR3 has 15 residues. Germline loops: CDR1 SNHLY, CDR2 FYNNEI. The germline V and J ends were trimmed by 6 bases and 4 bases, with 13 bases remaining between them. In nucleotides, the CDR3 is TGTGCCAGCAGAAGCAGGGTAGCGGGGGCCAACGTCCTGACTTTC. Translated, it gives CASRSRVAGANVLTF.

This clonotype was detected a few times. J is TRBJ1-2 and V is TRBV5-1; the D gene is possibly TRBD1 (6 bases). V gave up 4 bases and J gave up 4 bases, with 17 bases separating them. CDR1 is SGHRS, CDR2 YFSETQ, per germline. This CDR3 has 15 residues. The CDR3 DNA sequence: TGCGCCAGCAGCCTCGGGATACAGGGAACCTATGGCTACACCTTC. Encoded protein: CASSLGIQGTYGYTF.

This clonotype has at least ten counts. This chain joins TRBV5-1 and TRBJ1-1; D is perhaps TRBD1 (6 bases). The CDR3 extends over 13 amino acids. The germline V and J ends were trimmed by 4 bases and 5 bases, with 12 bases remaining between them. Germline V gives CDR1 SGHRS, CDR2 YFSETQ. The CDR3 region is CASSGGRGTEAFF. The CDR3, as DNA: TGCGCCAGCAGCGGGGGGAGGGGGACTGAAGCTTTCTTT.

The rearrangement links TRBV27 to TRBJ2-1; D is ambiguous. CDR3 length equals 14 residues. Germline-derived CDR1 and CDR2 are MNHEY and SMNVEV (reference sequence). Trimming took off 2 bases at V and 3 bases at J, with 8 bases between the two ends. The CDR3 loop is CASSLTGLYNEQFF. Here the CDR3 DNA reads TGTGCCAGCAGTTTAACCGGGCTCTACAATGAGCAGTTCTTC.

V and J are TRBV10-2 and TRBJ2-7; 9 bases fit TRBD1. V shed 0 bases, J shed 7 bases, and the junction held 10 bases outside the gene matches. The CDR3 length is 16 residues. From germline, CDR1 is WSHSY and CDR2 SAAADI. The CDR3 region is CASSESDRGVSREQYF. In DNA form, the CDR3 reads TGCGCCAGCAGTGAGTCGGACAGGGGCGTCTCTAGGGAGCAGTACTTC.

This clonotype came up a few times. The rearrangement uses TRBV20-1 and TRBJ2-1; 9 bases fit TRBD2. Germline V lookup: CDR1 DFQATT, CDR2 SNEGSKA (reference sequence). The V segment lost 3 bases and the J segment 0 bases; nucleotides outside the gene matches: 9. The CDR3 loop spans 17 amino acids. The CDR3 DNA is TGCAGTGCTAGTATCCTAGCGGGGCTGAGCTCCTACAATGAGCAGTTCTTC. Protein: CSASILAGLSSYNEQFF.

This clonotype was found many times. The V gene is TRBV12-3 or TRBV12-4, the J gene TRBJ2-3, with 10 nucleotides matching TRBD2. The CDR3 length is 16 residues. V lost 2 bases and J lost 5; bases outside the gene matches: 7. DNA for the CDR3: TGTGCCAGCAGTTTATTGAGCGGGGGGGCCAGAGATACGCAGTATTTT. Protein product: CASSLLSGGARDTQYF.

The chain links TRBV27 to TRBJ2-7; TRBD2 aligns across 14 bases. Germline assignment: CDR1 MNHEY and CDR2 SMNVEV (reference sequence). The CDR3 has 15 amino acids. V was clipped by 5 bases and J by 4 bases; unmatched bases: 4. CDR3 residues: CASSLGLAGGYEQYF. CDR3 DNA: TGTGCCAGCAGTCTTGGACTAGCGGGAGGTTACGAGCAGTACTTC.

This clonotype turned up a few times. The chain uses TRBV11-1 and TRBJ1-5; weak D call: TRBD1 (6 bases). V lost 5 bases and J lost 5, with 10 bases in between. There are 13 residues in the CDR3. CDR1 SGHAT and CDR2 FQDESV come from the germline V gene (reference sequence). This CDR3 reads CASSTRGDQPQHF. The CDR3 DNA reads TGTGCCAGCAGCACAAGGGGGGATCAGCCCCAGCATTTT.

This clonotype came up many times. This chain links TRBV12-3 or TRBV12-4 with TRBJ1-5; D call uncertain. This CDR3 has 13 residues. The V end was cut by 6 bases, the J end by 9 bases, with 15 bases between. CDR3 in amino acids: CASSPRAGGPQHF. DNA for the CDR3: TGTGCCAGCAGCCCACGGGCCGGCGGGCCCCAGCATTTT.

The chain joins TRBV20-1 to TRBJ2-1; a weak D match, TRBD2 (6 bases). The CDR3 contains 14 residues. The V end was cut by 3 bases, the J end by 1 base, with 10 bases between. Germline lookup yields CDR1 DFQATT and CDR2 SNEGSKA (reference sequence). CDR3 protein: CSARKEGSYNEQFF. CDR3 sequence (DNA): TGCAGTGCTAGGAAGGAGGGTTCCTACAATGAGCAGTTCTTC.

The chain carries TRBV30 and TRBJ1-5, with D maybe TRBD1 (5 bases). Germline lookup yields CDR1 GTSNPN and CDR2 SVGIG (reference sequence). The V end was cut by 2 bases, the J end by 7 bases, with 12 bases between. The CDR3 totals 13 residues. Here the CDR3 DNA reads TGTGCCTGGAGTATTGGGGGACGGCAGCCCCAGCATTTT. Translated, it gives CAWSIGGRQPQHF.

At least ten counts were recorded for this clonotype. CDR3 amino acids: CASSLGLDNEQFF. The CDR3 DNA reads as TGTGCCAGCAGCCTCGGACTAGACAATGAGCAGTTCTTC. The chain couples TRBV7-2 to TRBJ2-1; TRBD2 aligns across 7 bases. V gave up 5 bases and J gave up 5 bases; unmatched junction bases: 3. Germline V gene data show CDR1 as SGHTA and CDR2 as FQGNSA. The CDR3 sequence is 13 residues long.

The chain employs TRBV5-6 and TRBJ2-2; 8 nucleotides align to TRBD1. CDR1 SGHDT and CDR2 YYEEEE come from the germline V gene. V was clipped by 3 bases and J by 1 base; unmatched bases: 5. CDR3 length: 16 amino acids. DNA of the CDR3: TGTGCCAGCAGCTGGAACAGGGGGATGAACACCGGGGAGCTGTTTTTT. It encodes CASSWNRGMNTGELFF.

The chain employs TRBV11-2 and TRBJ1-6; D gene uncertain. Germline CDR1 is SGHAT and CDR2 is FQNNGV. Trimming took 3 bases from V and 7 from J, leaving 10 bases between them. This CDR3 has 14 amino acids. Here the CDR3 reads CASSFGPANSPLHF. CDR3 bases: TGTGCCAGCAGCTTTGGACCGGCGAATTCACCCCTCCACTTT.

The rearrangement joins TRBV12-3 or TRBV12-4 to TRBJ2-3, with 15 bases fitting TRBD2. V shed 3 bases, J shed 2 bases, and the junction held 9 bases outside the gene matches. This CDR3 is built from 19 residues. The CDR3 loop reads CASSLWTSGRAQATDTQYF. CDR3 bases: TGTGCCAGCAGTTTGTGGACTAGCGGGAGGGCCCAAGCCACAGATACGCAGTATTTT.

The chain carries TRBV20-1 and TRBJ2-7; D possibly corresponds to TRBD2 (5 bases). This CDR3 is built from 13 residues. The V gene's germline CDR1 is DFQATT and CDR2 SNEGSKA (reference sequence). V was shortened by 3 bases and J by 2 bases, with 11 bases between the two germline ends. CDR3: CSASGDYAYEQYF. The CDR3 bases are TGCAGTGCTAGTGGAGACTACGCCTACGAGCAGTACTTC.

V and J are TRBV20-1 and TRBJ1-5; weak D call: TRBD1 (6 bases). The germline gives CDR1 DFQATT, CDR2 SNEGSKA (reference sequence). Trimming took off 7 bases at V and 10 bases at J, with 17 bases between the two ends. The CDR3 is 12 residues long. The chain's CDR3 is CSVTGGSQPQHF. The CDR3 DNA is TGCAGTGTGACAGGTGGATCCCAACCCCAGCATTTT.

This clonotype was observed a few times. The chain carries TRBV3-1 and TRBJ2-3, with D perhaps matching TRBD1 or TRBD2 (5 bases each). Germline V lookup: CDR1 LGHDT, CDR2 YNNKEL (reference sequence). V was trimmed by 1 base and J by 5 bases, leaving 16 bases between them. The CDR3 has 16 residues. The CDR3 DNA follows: TGTGCCAGCAGCCAAGGTGGGGCGGGCATCAGAGATACGCAGTATTTT. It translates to CASSQGGAGIRDTQYF.

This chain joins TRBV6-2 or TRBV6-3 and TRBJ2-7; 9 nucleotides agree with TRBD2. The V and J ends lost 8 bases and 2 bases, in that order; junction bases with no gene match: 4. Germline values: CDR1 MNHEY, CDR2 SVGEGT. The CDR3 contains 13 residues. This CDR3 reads CASRGGATYEQYF. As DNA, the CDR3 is TGTGCCAGCCGCGGGGGGGCCACCTACGAGCAGTACTTC.

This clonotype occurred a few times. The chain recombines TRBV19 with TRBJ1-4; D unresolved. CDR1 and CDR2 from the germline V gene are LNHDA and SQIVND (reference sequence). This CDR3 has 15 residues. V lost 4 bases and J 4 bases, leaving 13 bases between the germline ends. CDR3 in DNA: TGTGCCAGTAGTACTATTTTGGGGAGTAATGAAAAACTGTTTTTT. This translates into CASSTILGSNEKLFF.

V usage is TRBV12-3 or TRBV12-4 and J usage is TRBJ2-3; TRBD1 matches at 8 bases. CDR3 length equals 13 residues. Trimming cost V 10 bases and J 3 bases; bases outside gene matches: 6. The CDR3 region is CATWTGRTDTQYF. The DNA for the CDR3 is TGTGCCACCTGGACAGGGAGGACAGATACGCAGTATTTT.

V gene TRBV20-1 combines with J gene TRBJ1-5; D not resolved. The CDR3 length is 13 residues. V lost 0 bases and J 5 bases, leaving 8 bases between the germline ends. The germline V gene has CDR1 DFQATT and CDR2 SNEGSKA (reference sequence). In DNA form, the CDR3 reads TGCAGTGCTAGAGATCAAGCTCATCAGCCCCAGCATTTT. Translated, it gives CSARDQAHQPQHF.

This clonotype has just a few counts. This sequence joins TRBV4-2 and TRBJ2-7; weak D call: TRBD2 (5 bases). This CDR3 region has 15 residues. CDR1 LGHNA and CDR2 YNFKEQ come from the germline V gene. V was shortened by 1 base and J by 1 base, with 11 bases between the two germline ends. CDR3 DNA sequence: TGTGCCAGCAGCCAAGGGGGAACGGGATCCTACGAGCAGTACTTC. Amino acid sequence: CASSQGGTGSYEQYF.

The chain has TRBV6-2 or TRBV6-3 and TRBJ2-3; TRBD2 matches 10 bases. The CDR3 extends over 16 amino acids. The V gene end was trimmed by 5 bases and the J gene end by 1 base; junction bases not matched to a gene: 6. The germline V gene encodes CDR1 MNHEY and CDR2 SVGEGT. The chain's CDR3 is CASSAGTSDGTDTQYF. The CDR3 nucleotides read TGTGCCAGCAGTGCCGGGACTAGCGATGGCACAGATACGCAGTATTTT.

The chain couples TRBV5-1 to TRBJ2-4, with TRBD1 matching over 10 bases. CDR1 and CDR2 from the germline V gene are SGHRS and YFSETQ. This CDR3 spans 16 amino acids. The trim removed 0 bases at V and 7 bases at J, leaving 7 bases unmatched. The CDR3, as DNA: TGCGCCAGCAGCTTGGGGGGACGACAGGGGGCGAACATTCAGTACTTC. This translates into CASSLGGRQGANIQYF.

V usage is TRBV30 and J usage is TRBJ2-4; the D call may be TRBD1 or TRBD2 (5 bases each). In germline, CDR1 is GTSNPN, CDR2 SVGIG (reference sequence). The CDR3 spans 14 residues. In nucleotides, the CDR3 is TGTGCTCTGGAAACAGGCGGGGCCAAAAACATTCAGTACTTC. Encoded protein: CALETGGAKNIQYF.

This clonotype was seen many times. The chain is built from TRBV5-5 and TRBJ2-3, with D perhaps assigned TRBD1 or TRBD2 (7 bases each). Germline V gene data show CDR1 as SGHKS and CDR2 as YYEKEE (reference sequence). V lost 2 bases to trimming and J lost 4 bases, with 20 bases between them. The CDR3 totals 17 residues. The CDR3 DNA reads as TGTGCCAGCAGCTTAGGGAGGGGGCTAGCGACTTCAGATACGCAGTATTTT. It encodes CASSLGRGLATSDTQYF.

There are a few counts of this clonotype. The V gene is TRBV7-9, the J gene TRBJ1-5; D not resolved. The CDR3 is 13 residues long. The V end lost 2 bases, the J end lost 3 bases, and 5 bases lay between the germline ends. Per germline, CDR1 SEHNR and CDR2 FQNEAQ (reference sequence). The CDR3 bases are TGTGCCAGCAGCTTATATACCAATCAGCCCCAGCATTTT. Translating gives CASSLYTNQPQHF. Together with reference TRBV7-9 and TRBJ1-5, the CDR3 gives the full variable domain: DTGVSQNPRHKITKRGQNVTFRCDPISEHNRLYWYRQTLGQGPEFLTYFQNEAQLEKSRLLSDRFSAERPKGSFSTLEIQRTEQGDSAMYLCASSLYTNQPQHFGDGTRLSIL.